By share, the clone carrying this T cell receptor (beta chain) counts as large. Its antigen remains unidentified. The source of the sample is a study of T cells after posttransplantation cyclophosphamide. Whole-study results and caveats: Recipient CMV seropositivity and CMV reactivation strongly tracked TRB clonality. Donor CD8+ memory clones often dominated recipient blood repertoires at later times. TRB overlap between skin or GI tissue T cells and blood was limited.

V gave up 3 bases and J gave up 3 bases, with 12 bases separating them. Germline V CDR1 and CDR2: LNHDA, SQIVND (reference sequence). There are 14 residues in the CDR3. A marrow graft followed busulfan-fludarabine conditioning, with cyclophosphamide on days +3 and +4. The data were produced by immunoSEQ multiplex PCR, yet TCRdb's version contains in-frame clones alone and is incomplete. The sample has around 6,000 clones; approximately 82% are singletons. The source is a female patient in her 50s who received an allogeneic stem cell transplant from a related donor, was CMV-positive, and had no GVHD. Some T cells may be graft donor cells. The sequencing used CD8+ T cells sorted from PBMCs, collected 1404 days after allogeneic stem cell transplant with posttransplant cyclophosphamide. The chain couples TRBV19 to TRBJ2-7, with D possibly matching TRBD1 (6 bases). The CDR3 DNA follows: TGTGCCAGTAGTATCGGACAGATACACTACGAGCAGTACTTC. It yields the protein CASSIGQIHYEQYF.